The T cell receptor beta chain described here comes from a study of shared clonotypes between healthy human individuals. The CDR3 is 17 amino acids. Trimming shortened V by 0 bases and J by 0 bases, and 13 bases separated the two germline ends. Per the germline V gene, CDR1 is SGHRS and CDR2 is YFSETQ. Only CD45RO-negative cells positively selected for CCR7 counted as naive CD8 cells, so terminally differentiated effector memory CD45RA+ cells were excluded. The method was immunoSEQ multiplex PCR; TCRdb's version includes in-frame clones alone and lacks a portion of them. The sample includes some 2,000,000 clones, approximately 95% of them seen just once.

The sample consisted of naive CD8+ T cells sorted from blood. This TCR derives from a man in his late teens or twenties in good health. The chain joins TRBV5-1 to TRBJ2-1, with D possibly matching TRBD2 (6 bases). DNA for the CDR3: TGCGCCAGCAGCTTGGATGGGGGACTGAGCTCCTACAATGAGCAGTTCTTC. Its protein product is CASSLDGGLSSYNEQFF.